This TCR beta chain was documented in a study of T cells in Graves' hyperthyroidism and ophthalmopathy. This clonotype was seen at least ten times. TCR beta CDR3 regions were amplified from RNA transcripts. First-round RT-PCR targeting the TCR CDR3 was performed with the HTBI primer set. MiXCR was run by TCRdb on the multiplex PCR reads, yielding one entry per CDR3 protein. The sample has roughly 350,000 distinct CDR3 sequences, approximately 15% seen once; the top ten hold 15% to 20%. This CDR3 is 15 amino acids long. CDR1 and CDR2 (germline): SEHNR, FQNEAQ (reference sequence). Unmatched junction bases numbered 7, after V lost 3 bases and J lost 2 bases.

The chain carries TRBV7-9 and TRBJ2-7, with 7 nucleotides matching TRBD1. The sequence was collected from a woman in her twenties or thirties with Graves' ophthalmopathy. The specimen was blood. The CDR3 protein is CASSLTGTETYEQYF. The CDR3 DNA reads TGTGCCAGCAGCTTGACCGGGACAGAGACCTACGAGCAGTACTTC.